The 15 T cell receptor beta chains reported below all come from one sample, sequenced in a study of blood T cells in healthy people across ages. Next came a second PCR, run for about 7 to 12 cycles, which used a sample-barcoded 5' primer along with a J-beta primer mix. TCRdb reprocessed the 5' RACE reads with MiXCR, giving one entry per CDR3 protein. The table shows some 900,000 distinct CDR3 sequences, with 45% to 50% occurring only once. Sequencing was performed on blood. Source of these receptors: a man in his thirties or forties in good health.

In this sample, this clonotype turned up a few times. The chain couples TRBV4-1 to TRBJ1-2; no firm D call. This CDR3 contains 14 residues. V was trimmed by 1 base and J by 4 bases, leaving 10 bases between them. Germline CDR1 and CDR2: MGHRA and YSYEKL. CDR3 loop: CASSQGPLIYGYTF. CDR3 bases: TGCGCCAGCAGCCAAGGCCCGTTGATCTATGGCTACACCTTC.

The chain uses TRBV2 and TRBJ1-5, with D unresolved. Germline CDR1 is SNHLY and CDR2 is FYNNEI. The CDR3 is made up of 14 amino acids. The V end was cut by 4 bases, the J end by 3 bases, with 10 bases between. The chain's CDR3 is CASSASLPNQPQHF. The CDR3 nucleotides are TGTGCCAGCAGTGCGTCTCTCCCCAATCAGCCCCAGCATTTT.

The CDR3 protein is CATSDCSWEGGETQYF. The CDR3 nucleotides are TGTGCCACCAGTGATTGCTCGTGGGAAGGAGGAGAGACCCAGTACTTC. This rearrangement joins TRBV24-1 to TRBJ2-5; weak D call: TRBD2 (5 bases). The V end was cut by 2 bases, the J end by 4 bases, with 16 bases between. The CDR3 loop spans 16 amino acids. CDR1 is KGHDR, CDR2 SFDVKD, per germline.

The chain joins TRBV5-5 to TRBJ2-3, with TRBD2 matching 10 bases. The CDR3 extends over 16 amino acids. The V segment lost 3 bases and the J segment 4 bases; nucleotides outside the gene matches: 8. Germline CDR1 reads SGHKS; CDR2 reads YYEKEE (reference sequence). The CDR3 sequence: CASSWDIAGGPDTQYF. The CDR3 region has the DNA TGTGCCAGCAGCTGGGATATAGCGGGGGGCCCAGATACGCAGTATTTT.

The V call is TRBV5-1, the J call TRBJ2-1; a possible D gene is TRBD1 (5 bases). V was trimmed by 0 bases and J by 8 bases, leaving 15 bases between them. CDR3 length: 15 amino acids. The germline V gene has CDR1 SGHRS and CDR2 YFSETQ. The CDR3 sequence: CASSLEGVPTHEQFF. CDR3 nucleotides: TGCGCCAGCAGCTTGGAAGGGGTCCCGACCCATGAGCAGTTCTTC.

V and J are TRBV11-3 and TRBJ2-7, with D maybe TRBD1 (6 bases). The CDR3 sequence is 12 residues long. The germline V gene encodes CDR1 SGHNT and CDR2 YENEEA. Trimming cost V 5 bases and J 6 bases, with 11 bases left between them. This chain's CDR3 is CASSQGTSEQYF. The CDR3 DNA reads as TGTGCCAGCAGCCAGGGGACCTCCGAGCAGTACTTC.

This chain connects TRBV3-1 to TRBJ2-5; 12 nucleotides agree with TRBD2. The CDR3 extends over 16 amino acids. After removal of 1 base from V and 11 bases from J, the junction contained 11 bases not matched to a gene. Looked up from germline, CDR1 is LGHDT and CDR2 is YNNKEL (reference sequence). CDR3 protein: CASSQGGLAGLDEQYF. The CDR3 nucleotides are TGTGCCAGCAGCCAAGGGGGACTAGCGGGTTTAGATGAGCAGTACTTC.

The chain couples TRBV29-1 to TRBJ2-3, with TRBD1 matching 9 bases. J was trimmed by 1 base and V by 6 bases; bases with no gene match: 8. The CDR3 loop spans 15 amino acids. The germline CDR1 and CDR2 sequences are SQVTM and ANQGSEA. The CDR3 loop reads CSVCWDREGTDTQYF. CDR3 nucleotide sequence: TGCAGCGTCTGTTGGGACAGGGAGGGCACAGATACGCAGTATTTT.

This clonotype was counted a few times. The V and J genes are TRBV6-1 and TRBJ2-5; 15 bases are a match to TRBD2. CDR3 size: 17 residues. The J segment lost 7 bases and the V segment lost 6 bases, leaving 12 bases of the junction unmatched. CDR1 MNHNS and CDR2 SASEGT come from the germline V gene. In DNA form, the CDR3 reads TGTGCCAGCAGCTGGACTAGCGGGGGGGATGTCAGAGGGACCCAGTACTTC. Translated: CASSWTSGGDVRGTQYF.

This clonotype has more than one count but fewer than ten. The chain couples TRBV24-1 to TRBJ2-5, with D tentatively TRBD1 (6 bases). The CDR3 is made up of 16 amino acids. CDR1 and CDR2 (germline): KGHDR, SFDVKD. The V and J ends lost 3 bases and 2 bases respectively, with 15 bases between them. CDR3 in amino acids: CATSDPIMGAQETQYF. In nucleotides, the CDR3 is TGTGCCACCAGTGATCCAATCATGGGGGCTCAAGAGACCCAGTACTTC.

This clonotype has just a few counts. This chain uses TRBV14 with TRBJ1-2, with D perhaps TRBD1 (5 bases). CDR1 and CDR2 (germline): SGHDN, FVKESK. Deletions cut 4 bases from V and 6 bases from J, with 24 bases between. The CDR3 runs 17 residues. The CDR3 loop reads CASSLNPSGRVSNGYTF. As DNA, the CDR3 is TGTGCCAGCAGCCTTAACCCCTCGGGCAGGGTGTCAAATGGCTACACCTTC.

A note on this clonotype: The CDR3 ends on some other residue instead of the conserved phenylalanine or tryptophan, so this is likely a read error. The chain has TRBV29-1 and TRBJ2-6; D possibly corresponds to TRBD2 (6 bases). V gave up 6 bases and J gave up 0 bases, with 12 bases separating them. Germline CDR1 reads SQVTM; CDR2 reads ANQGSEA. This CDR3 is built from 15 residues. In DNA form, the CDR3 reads TGCAGCGTCCGGGACTTATCCTCTGGGGCCAACGTCCTGACTTTA. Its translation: CSVRDLSSGANVLTL.

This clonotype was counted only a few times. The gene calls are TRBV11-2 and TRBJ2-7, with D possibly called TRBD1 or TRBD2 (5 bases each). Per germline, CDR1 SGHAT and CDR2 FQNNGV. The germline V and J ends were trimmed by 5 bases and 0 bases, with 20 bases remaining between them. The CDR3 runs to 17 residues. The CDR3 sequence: CASSPIRRGASSYEQYF. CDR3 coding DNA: TGTGCCAGCAGCCCTATTAGGAGAGGGGCTAGCTCCTACGAGCAGTACTTC.

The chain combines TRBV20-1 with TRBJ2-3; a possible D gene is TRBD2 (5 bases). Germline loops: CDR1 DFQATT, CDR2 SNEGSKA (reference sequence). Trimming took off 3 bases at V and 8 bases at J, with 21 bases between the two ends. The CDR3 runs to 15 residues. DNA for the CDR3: TGCAGTGCTAGTGTGTTGGGCCTTAAGGCGGGTACGCAGTATTTT. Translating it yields CSASVLGLKAGTQYF.

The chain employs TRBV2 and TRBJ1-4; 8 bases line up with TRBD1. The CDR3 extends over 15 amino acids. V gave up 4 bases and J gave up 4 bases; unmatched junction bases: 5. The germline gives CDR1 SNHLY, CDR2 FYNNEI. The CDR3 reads CASSARDRFNEKLFF. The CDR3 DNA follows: TGTGCCAGCAGTGCGCGGGACAGGTTTAATGAAAAACTGTTTTTT. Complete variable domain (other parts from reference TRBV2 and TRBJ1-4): EPEVTQTPSHQVTQMGQEVILRCVPISNHLYFYWYRQILGQKVEFLVSFYNNEISEKSEIFDDQFSVERPDGSNFTLKIRSTKLEDSAMYFCASSARDRFNEKLFFGSGTQLSVL.